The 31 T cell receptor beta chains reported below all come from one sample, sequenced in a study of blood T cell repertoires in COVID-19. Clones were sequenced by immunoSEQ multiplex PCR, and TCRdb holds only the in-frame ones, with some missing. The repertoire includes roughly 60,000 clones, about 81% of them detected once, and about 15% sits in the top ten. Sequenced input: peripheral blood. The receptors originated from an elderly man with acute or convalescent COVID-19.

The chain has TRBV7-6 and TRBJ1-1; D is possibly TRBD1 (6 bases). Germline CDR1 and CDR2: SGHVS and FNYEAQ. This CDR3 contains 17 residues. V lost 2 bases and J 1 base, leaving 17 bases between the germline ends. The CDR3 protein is CASSLLLTGHPNTEAFF. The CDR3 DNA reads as TGTGCCAGCAGCTTACTTTTGACGGGACACCCGAACACTGAAGCTTTCTTT. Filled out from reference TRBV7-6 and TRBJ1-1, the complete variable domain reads GAGVSQSPRYKVTKRGQDVALRCDPISGHVSLYWYRQALGQGPEFLTYFNYEAQQDKSGLPNDRFSAERPEGSISTLTIQRTEQRDSAMYRCASSLLLTGHPNTEAFFGQGTRLTVV.

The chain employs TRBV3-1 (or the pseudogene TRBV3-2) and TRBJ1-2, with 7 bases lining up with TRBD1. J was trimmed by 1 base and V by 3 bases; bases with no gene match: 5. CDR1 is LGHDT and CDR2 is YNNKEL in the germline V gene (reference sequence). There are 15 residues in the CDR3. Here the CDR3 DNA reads TGTGCCAGCAGCCACGGGACAGCAATTAACTATGGCTACACCTTC. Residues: CASSHGTAINYGYTF.

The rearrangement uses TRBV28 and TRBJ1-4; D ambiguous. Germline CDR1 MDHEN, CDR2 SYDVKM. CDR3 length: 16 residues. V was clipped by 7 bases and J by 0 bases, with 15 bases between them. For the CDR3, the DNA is TGTGCCAGCACCCTGGAGAAAAGGCCAACTAATGAAAAACTGTTTTTT. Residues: CASTLEKRPTNEKLFF.

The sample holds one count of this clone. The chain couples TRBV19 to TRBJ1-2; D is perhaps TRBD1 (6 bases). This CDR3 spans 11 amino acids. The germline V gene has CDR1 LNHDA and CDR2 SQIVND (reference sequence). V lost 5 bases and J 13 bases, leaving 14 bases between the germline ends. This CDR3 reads CASSVRGAPTF. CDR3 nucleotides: TGTGCCAGTAGTGTCCGGGGGGCACCCACCTTC.

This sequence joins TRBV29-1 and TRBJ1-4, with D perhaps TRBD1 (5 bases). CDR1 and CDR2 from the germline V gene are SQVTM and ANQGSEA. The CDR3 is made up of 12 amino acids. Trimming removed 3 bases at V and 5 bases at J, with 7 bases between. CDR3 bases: TGCAGCGTTGAGAAGGGGAATGAAAAACTGTTTTTT. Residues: CSVEKGNEKLFF.

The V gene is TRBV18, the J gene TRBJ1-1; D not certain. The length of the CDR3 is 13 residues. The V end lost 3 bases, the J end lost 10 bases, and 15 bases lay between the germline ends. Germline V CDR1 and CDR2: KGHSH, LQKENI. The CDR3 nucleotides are TGTGCCAGCTCACCCGACCGTACCGAGGGAGCTTTCTTT. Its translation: CASSPDRTEGAFF.

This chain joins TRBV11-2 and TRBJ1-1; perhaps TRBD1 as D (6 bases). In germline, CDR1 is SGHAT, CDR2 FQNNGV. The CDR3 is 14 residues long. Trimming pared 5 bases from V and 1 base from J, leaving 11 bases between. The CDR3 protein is CASSPLQGNTEAFF. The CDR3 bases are TGTGCCAGCAGCCCGTTACAGGGGAACACTGAAGCTTTCTTT.

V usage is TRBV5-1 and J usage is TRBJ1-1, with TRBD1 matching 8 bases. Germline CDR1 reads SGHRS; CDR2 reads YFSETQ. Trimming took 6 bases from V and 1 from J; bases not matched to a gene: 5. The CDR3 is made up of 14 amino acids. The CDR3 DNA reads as TGCGCCAGCACCCAAGGGACAGGGAACACTGAAGCTTTCTTT. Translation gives CASTQGTGNTEAFF.

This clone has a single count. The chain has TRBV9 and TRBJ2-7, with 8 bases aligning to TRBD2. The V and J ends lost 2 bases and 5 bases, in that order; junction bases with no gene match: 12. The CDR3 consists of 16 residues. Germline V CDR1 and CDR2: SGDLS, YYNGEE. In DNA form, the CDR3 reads TGTGCCAGCAGCGTGAGGCCAACTAGCGGTGTTCACGAGCAGTACTTC. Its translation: CASSVRPTSGVHEQYF.

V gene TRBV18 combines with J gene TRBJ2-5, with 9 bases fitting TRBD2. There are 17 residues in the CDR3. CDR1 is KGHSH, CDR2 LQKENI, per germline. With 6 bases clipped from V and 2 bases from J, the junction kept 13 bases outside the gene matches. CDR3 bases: TGTGCCAGCTCCCTCAACTCCCCTCTAGCGGGGCAAGAGACCCAGTACTTC. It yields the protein CASSLNSPLAGQETQYF. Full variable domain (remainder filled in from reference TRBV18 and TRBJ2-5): NAGVMQNPRHLVRRRGQEARLRCSPMKGHSHVYWYRQLPEEGLKFMVYLQKENIIDESGMPKERFSAEFPKEGPSILRIQQVVRGDSAAYFCASSLNSPLAGQETQYFGPGTRLLVL.

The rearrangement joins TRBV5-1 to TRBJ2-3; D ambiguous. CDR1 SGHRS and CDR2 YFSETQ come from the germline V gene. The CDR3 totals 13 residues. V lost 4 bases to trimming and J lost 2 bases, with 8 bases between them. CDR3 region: CASSPLYTDTQYF. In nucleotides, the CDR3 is TGCGCCAGCAGCCCTCTGTACACAGATACGCAGTATTTT.

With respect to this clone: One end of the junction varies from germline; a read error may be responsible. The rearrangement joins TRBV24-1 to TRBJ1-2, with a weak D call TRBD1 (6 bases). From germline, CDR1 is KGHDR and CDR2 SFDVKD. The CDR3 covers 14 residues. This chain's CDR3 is CATTTWTDNYGYTF. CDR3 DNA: TGTGCCACCACCACTTGGACAGACAACTATGGTTACACCTTC.

CDR3 DNA sequence: TGTGCCAGCAGCTTGGACAGGACAAGCTTGACTGAAGCTTTCTTT. Its translation is CASSLDRTSLTEAFF. J is TRBJ1-1 and V is TRBV7-2, with 7 bases matching TRBD1. Germline V gene data show CDR1 as SGHTA and CDR2 as FQGNSA. The length of the CDR3 is 15 residues. With 3 bases clipped from V and 5 bases from J, the junction kept 9 bases outside the gene matches.

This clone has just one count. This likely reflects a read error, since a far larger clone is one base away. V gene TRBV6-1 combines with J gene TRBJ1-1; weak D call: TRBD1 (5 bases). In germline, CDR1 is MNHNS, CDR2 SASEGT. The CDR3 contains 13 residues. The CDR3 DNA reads TGTGCCAGCTGTGAAGCGGGGGGCACTGAAGCTTTCTTT. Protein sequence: CASCEAGGTEAFF.

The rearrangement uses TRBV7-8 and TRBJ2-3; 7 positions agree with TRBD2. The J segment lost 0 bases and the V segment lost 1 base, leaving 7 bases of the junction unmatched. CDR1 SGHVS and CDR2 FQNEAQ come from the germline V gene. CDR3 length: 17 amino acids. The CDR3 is CASSLGGLTSSTDTQYF. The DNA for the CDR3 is TGTGCCAGCAGCTTAGGGGGGTTGACTAGCAGCACAGATACGCAGTATTTT.

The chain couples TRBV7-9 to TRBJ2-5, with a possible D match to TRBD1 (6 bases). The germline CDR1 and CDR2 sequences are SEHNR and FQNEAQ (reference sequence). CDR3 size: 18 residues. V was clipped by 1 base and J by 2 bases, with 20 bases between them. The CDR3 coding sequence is TGTGCCAGCAGCTTAGGCTCTATGATGGGACACCGACAAGAGACCCAGTACTTC. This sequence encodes CASSLGSMMGHRQETQYF.

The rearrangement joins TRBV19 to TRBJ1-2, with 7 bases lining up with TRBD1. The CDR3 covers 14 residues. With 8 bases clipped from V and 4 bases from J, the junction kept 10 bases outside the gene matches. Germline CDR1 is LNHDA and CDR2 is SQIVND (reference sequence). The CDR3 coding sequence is TGTGCCAGTGGGATTCCAGGGGGTGCCTATGGCTACACCTTC. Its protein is CASGIPGGAYGYTF.

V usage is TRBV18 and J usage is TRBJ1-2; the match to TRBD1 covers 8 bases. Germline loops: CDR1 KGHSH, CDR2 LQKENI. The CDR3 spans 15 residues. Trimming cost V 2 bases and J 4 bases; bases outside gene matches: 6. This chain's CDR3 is CASSPATGAAYGYTF. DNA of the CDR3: TGTGCCAGCTCACCAGCGACAGGGGCTGCCTATGGCTACACCTTC.

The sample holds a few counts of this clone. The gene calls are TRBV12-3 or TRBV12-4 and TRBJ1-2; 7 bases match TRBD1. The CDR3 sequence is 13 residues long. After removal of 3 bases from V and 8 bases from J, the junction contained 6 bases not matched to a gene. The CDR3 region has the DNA TGTGCCAGCAGTTTTGAGCAGGGGGTCGGCTACACCTTC. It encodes CASSFEQGVGYTF.

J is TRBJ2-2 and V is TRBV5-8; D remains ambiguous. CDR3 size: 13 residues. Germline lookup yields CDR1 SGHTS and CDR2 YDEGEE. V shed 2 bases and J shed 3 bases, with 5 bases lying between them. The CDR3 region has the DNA TGTGCCAGCAGCTTCAAATACACCGGGGAGCTGTTTTTT. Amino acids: CASSFKYTGELFF.

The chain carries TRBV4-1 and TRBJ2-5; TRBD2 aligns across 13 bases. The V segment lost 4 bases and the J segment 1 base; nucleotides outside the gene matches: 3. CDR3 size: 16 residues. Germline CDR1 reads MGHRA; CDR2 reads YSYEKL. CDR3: CASSPRTSGGQETQYF. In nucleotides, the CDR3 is TGCGCCAGCAGCCCGCGGACTAGCGGGGGCCAAGAGACCCAGTACTTC.

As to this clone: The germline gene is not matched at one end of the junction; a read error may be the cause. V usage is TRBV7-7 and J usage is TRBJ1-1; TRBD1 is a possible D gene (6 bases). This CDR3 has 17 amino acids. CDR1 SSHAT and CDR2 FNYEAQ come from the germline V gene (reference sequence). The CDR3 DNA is TGTGCTAGCAGCTCCCTCCTCGGATTCAGGGGTAAAACTGAAGCTTTCTTT. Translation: CASSSLLGFRGKTEAFF.

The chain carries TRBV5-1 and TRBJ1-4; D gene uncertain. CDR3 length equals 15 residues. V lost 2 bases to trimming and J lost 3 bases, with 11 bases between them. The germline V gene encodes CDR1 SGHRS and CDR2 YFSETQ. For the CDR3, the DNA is TGCGCCAGCAGCTTCATAGCCGGAGCTAATGAAAAACTGTTTTTT. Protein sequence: CASSFIAGANEKLFF.

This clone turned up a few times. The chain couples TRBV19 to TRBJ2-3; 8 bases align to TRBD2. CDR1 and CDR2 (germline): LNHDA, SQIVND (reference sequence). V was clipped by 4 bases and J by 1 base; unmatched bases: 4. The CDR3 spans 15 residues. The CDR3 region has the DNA TGTGCCAGTAGTAAGTCAGCGGGGGGCACAGATACGCAGTATTTT. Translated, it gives CASSKSAGGTDTQYF.

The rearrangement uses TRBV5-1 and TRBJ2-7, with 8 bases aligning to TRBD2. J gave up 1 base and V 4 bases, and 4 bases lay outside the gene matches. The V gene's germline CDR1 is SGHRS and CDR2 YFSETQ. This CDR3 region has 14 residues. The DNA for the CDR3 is TGCGCCAGCAGCCCTGAGCGGGGGTCCTACGAGCAGTACTTC. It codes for CASSPERGSYEQYF.

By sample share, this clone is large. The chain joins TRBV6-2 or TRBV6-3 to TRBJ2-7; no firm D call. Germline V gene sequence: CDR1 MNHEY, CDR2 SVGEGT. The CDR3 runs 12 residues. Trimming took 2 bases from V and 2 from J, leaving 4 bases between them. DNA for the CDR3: TGTGCCAGCAGTTACACGGCCTACGAGCAGTACTTC. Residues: CASSYTAYEQYF.

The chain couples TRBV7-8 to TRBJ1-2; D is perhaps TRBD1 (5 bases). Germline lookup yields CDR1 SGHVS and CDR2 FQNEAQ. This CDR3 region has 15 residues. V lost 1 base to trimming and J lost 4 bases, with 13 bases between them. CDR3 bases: TGTGCCAGCAGCTTAGTGGACAACCCTCTCTATGGCTACACCTTC. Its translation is CASSLVDNPLYGYTF.

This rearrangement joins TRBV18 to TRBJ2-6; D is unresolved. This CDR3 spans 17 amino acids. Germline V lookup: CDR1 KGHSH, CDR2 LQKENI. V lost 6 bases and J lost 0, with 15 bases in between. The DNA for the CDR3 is TGTGCCAGCTCGTACCTATCGGAGCGCTCTGGGGCCAACGTCCTGACTTTC. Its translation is CASSYLSERSGANVLTF.

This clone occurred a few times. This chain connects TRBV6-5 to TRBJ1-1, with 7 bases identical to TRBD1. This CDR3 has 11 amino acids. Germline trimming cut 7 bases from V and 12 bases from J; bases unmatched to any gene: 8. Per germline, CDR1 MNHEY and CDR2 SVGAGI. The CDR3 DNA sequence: TGTGCCAGCATCCGGACAGGTGGGCCTTTCTTT. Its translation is CASIRTGGPFF.

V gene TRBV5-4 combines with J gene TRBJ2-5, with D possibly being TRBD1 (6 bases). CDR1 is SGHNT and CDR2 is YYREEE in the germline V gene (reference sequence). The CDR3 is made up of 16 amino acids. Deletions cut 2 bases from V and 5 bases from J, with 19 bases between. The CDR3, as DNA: TGTGCCAGCAGCTTTTCCGGCAGTTGGGACATCGAGACCCAGTACTTC. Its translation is CASSFSGSWDIETQYF.

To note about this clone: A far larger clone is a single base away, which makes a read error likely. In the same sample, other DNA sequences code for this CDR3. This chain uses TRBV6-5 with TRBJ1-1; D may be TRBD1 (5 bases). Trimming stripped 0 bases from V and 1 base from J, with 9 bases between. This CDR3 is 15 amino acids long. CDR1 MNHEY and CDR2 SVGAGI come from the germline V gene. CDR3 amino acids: CASSYSARANTEAFF. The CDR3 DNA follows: TGTGCCAGCAGTTACTCGGCCAGGGCGAACACTGAAGCTTTCTTT.